This TCR beta chain was found in a study of cytomegalovirus exposure and HLA in healthy donors. The PCR made use of 60 Vbeta and 13 Jbeta primers. Data came from immunoSEQ multiplex PCR; TCRdb stores just in-frame clones and leaves some out. This repertoire shows about 180,000 clones, 70% to 80% found once; its top ten account for more than 1.4%. Worth noting for this clone: Its antigen is not identified.

Germline V CDR1 and CDR2: MNHNS, SASEGT. The CDR3 consists of 12 residues. V was cut by 6 bases and J by 6 bases, with 9 bases left in between. Study-wide results and limits: Using a false discovery rate of 0.05, a later analysis showed that 15,000 to 20,000 TCR beta sequences were associated with HLA alleles.

This chain joins TRBV6-1 and TRBJ1-5; D might be TRBD1 (6 bases). The sequenced material came from PBMCs. The TCR originated in a man aged 18 to 30 in good health and CMV-seronegative. The CDR3 is CASSQGTQPQHF. The DNA of the CDR3 is TGTGCCAGCAGCCAGGGGACTCAGCCCCAGCATTTT.